This T cell receptor beta chain was retrieved from a study of shared clonotypes between healthy human individuals. Study background: Donors had three CD4 naive, three CD4 memory, two CD8 naive and one CD8 memory plate apiece.

Study results and caveats: Sequencing depth was expected to affect clonotype sharing among donors.

The protocol was immunoSEQ multiplex PCR, while the TCRdb copy is restricted to in-frame clones and leaves out a portion. The sample carries over a million clones, roughly 70% recorded once. With 5 bases clipped from V and 1 base from J, the junction kept 10 bases outside the gene matches. This CDR3 spans 16 amino acids. CDR1 is SGDLS, CDR2 YYNGEE, per germline. Each donor was a Caucasian adult residing in Nashville, Tennessee. Splitting the CD4+ cells yielded a CD45RA+ naive subset and a CD45RA-negative memory subset. Remarks on this clone: Its antigen is as yet unknown.

What was sequenced was memory CD4+ T cells sorted from blood. Subset described: CD45RA-negative fraction. V gene TRBV9 combines with J gene TRBJ2-7; 9 nucleotides line up with TRBD2. The sequence was collected from a man in his late teens or twenties in good health. The CDR3: CASSRYSGSVSYEQYF. Written as DNA, the CDR3 is TGTGCCAGCAGTCGTTATAGCGGGAGTGTGTCCTACGAGCAGTACTTC.